The 10 T cell receptor beta chains presented below share a single source sample, sequenced in a study of control samples from healthy donors and cancer patients. Data came from immunoSEQ multiplex PCR; TCRdb stores just in-frame clones and leaves some out. The table lists 130,000 to 150,000 clones, roughly nine tenths of them singletons, with approximately 9.4% in the top ten. Sequencing input: blood. These receptors were taken from a woman aged 25 to 45 in good health.

The chain couples TRBV3-1 (or the pseudogene TRBV3-2) to TRBJ1-2; 8 nucleotides align to TRBD1. The germline CDR1 and CDR2 sequences are LGHDT and YNNKEL (reference sequence). This CDR3 region has 14 residues. The V and J ends lost 4 bases and 4 bases, in that order; junction bases with no gene match: 5. This chain's CDR3 is CASSPTDRVYGYTF. CDR3 nucleotide sequence: TGTGCCAGCAGCCCCACGGACAGGGTCTATGGCTACACCTTC.

The rearrangement joins TRBV5-4 to TRBJ1-2, with TRBD1 identical over 7 bases. With V trimmed by 5 bases and J by 4 bases, 14 bases remained unmatched. The V gene's germline CDR1 is SGHNT and CDR2 YYREEE (reference sequence). The CDR3 length is 16 residues. The CDR3 protein is CASSPRMTGPGYGYTF. The CDR3 DNA reads TGTGCCAGCAGTCCGCGCATGACAGGGCCGGGCTATGGCTACACCTTC. Combining the CDR3 with reference TRBV5-4 and TRBJ1-2 gives the whole variable domain ETGVTQSPTHLIKTRGQQVTLRCSSQSGHNTVSWYQQALGQGPQFIFQYYREEENGRGNFPPRFSGLQFPNYSSELNVNALELDDSALYLCASSPRMTGPGYGYTFGSGTRLTVV.

The chain combines TRBV7-2 with TRBJ2-7, with TRBD2 matching 7 bases. Germline V lookup: CDR1 SGHTA, CDR2 FQGNSA. The J segment lost 0 bases and the V segment lost 1 base, leaving 6 bases of the junction unmatched. This CDR3 region has 16 residues. The CDR3 DNA reads TGTGCCAGCAGCTTAGGCGTGGGCGGGAGCTCCTACGAGCAGTACTTC. This gives the protein CASSLGVGGSSYEQYF.

The V gene is TRBV6-5, the J gene TRBJ1-6; 8 nucleotides agree with TRBD1. The germline V gene encodes CDR1 MNHEY and CDR2 SVGAGI. There are 13 residues in the CDR3. J was trimmed by 5 bases and V by 8 bases; bases with no gene match: 2. The CDR3 is CASGTGNNSPLHF. In nucleotides, the CDR3 is TGTGCCAGCGGGACAGGCAATAATTCACCCCTCCACTTT.

The genes are TRBV18 and TRBJ2-7; unclear D gene. The germline V gene has CDR1 KGHSH and CDR2 LQKENI. The ends were cut back, 3 bases at V and 0 bases at J, with 12 bases in the middle. The length of the CDR3 is 15 residues. As DNA, the CDR3 is TGTGCCAGCTCACCCGGCCAGGCAGTCTCCTACGAGCAGTACTTC. Protein sequence: CASSPGQAVSYEQYF.

The gene calls are TRBV9 and TRBJ2-7; D is ambiguous. The V gene lost 4 bases and the J gene lost 4 bases, with 18 bases spanning the gap. The CDR3 has 15 amino acids. The germline gives CDR1 SGDLS, CDR2 YYNGEE. The CDR3 region is CASSPTQASAYEQYF. For the CDR3, the DNA is TGTGCCAGCAGCCCCACCCAGGCGAGTGCTTACGAGCAGTACTTC.

The chain couples TRBV28 to TRBJ1-1; D ambiguous. The CDR3 consists of 11 residues. V lost 8 bases and J lost 11, with 15 bases in between. CDR1 is MDHEN, CDR2 SYDVKM, per germline. The CDR3, as DNA: TGTGCCAGCGGTAACTCGGCCGGGGCTTTCTTT. It codes for CASGNSAGAFF. Full variable domain (outside the CDR3, taken from reference TRBV28 and TRBJ1-1): DVKVTQSSRYLVKRTGEKVFLECVQDMDHENMFWYRQDPGLGLRLIYFSYDVKMKEKGDIPEGYSVSREKKERFSLILESASTNQTSMYLCASGNSAGAFFGQGTRLTVV.

This chain links TRBV15 with TRBJ2-7; the D is unclear. Germline CDR1 reads LNHNV; CDR2 reads YYDKDF (reference sequence). The CDR3 consists of 13 residues. Trimming shortened V by 3 bases and J by 6 bases, and 12 bases separated the two germline ends. CDR3 loop: CATSRNGVAEQYF. The DNA for the CDR3 is TGTGCCACCAGCAGGAACGGAGTGGCCGAGCAGTACTTC. Drawing the rest from reference TRBV15 and TRBJ2-7, the complete variable domain is DAMVIQNPRYQVTQFGKPVTLSCSQTLNHNVMYWYQQKSSQAPKLLFHYYDKDFNNEADTPDNFQSRRPNTSFCFLDIRSPGLGDTAMYLCATSRNGVAEQYFGPGTRLTVT.

As concerns this clone: Since the CDR3 does not end with the conserved phenylalanine or tryptophan, this likely comes from a read error. It is unclear where the CDR3 begins or ends on the DNA, so no DNA is shown, and the CDR3 is as TCRdb lists it. The CDR3 reads CASSLARWDREV. This chain joins TRBV5-6 and TRBJ1-2; the table's TRBD1 call for D was not verified on the DNA. The CDR3 has 12 residues if both end residues are counted. In germline, CDR1 is SGHDT, CDR2 YYEEEE.

This clone has a count of ten or more. This chain uses TRBV29-1 with TRBJ2-7; D is undetermined. Germline V gene data show CDR1 as SQVTM and CDR2 as ANQGSEA. The CDR3 has 13 residues. The V and J ends lost 7 bases and 6 bases respectively, with 19 bases between them. The chain's CDR3 is CSAQVVGSREQYF. In DNA form, the CDR3 reads TGCAGCGCACAAGTAGTGGGTAGTCGCGAGCAGTACTTC.